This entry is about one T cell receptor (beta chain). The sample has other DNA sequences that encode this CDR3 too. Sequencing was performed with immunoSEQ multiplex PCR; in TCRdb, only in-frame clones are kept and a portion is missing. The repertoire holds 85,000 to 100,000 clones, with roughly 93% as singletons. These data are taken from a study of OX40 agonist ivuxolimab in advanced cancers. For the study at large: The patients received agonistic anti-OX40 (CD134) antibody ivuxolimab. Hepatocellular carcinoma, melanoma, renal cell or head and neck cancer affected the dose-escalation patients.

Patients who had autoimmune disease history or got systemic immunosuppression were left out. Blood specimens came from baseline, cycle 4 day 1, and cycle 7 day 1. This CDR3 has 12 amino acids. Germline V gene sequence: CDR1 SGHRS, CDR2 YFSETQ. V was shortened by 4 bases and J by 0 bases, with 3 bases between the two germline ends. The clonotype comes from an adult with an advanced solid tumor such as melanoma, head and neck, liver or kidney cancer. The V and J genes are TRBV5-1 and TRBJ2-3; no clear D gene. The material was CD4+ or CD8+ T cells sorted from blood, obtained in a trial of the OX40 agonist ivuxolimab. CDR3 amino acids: CASSLSTDTQYF. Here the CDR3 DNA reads TGCGCCAGCAGCCTGAGCACAGATACGCAGTATTTT.